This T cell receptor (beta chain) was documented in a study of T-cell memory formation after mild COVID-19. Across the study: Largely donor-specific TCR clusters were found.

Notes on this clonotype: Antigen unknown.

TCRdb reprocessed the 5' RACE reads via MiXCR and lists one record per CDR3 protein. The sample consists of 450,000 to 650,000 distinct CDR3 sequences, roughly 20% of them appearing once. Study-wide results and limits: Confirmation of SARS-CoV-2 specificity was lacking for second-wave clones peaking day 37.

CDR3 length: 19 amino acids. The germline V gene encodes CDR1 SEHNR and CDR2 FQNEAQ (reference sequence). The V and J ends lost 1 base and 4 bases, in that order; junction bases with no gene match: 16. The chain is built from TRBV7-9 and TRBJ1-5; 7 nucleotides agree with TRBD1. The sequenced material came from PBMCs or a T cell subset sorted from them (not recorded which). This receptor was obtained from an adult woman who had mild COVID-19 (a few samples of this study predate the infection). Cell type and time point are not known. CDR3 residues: CASSLVGSGTEKTNQPQHF. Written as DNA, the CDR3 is TGTGCCAGCAGCTTAGTTGGGTCCGGGACAGAAAAAACAAATCAGCCCCAGCATTTT.